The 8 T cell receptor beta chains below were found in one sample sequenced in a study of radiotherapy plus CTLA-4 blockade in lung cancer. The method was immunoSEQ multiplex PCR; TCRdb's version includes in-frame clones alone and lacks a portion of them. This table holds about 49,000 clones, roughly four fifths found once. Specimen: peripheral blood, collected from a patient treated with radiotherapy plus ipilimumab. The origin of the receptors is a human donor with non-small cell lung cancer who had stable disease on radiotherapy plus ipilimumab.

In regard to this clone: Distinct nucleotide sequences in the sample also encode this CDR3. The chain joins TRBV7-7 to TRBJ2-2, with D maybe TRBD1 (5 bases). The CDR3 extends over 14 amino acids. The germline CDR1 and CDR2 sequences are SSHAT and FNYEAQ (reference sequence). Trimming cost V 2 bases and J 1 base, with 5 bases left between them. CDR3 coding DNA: TGTGCCAGCAGCTTACAGGGGAACACCGGGGAGCTGTTTTTT. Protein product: CASSLQGNTGELFF.

In nucleotides, the CDR3 is TGCGCCAGCAGCTTGTCGCTCCTGGACGGGAATGAAAAACTGTTTTTT. It specifies CASSLSLLDGNEKLFF. V is TRBV5-1 and J is TRBJ1-4, with D uncertain. Germline CDR1 SGHRS, CDR2 YFSETQ. CDR3 length: 16 amino acids. The V end lost 1 base, the J end lost 5 bases, and 15 bases lay between the germline ends.

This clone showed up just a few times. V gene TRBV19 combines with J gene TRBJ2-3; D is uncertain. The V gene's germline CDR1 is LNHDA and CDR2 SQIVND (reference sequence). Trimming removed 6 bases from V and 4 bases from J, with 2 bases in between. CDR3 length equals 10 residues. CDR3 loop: CASSSDTQYF. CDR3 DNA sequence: TGTGCCAGTAGCTCAGATACGCAGTATTTT.

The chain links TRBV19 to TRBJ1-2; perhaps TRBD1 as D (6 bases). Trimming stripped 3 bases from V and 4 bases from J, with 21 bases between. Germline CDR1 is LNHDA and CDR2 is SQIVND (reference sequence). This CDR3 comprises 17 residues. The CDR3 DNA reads TGTGCCAGTAGTATTGGGGGGCCACAGGGCTCGATCTATGGCTACACCTTC. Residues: CASSIGGPQGSIYGYTF.

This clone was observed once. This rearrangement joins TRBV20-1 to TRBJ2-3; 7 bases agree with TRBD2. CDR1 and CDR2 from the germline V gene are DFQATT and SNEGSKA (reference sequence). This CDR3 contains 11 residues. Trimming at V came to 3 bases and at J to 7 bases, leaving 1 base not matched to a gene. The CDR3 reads CSARGGNTQYF. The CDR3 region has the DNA TGCAGTGCTAGGGGAGGGAATACGCAGTATTTT.

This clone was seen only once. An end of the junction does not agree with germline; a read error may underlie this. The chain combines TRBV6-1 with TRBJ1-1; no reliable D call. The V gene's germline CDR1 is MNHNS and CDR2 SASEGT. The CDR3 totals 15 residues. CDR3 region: CACSAKTEKNTEAFF. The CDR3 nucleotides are TGTGCCTGCAGTGCCAAGACGGAGAAAAACACTGAAGCTTTCTTT.

The CDR3 spells CASSLDGGQETQYF. The CDR3 bases are TGTGCCAGCAGCTTAGATGGGGGGCAAGAGACCCAGTACTTC. V usage is TRBV7-2 and J usage is TRBJ2-5, with D possibly matching TRBD2 (6 bases). Germline V lookup: CDR1 SGHTA, CDR2 FQGNSA. Trimming removed 1 base at V and 2 bases at J, with 8 bases between. The CDR3 runs to 14 residues.

The CDR3 protein is CASSYSLAGGNEQFF. The CDR3 nucleotides read TGTGCCAGCAGTTACTCCCTAGCGGGGGGGAATGAGCAGTTCTTC. The chain combines TRBV6-6 with TRBJ2-1; 12 bases map to TRBD2. CDR3 length equals 15 residues. Germline CDR1 and CDR2: MNHNY and SVGAGI (reference sequence). V was clipped by 0 bases and J by 7 bases; unmatched bases: 1.